A single T cell receptor (beta chain) is shown here with its context. Antigen specificity is unknown. These data belong to a study of identical twins. Study-wide results and caveats: Shared out-of-frame alpha sequences (those common to twins) showed excess low generation probability. Less excess twin sharing appeared in beta out-of-frame sequences.

Germline V gene lookup returns CDR1 LNHNV and CDR2 YYDKDF (reference sequence). V trimming: 0 bases; J trimming: 2 bases; junction bases outside the gene matches: 7. This CDR3 has 16 amino acids. Template switching, a step in the protocol, added a universal primer site, and cDNA carried unique molecular identifiers. Using its own MiXCR run on the 5' RACE reads, TCRdb lists one record per CDR3 protein. The sample shows approximately 410,000 distinct CDR3 sequences, around 20% of them seen only once. The sample taken for sequencing was naive T cells sorted from blood. J is TRBJ2-7 and V is TRBV15, with 7 bases matching TRBD1. The clonotype comes from a middle-aged man in good health. The CDR3 sequence: CATSRDYDRVAYEQYF. CDR3 bases: TGTGCCACCAGCAGAGACTATGACAGGGTGGCCTACGAGCAGTACTTC.